This T cell receptor (beta chain) was recovered during a study of shared T cell receptors in the human thymus. Only in-frame clones appear in the TCRdb table, and some are missing; sequencing was by immunoSEQ multiplex PCR. The table records under 700,000 clones, about 80% of them present only once. These data were also filed under a second study, of human thymus T cells. From that report: Donor material was obtained from healthy Finnish infants undergoing corrective surgery for congenital heart defects.

The receptor was derived from a boy younger than two with a congenital heart defect. The sequenced sample consisted of thymocytes.

CDR3 in amino acids: CASSEEQGAGAQHF. Written as DNA, the CDR3 is TGTGCCAGCAGTGAGGAGCAGGGGGCGGGGGCCCAGCATTTT. J is TRBJ1-5 and V is TRBV2; 8 nucleotides agree with TRBD1. Per germline, CDR1 SNHLY and CDR2 FYNNEI. The CDR3 contains 14 residues. J was trimmed by 11 bases and V by 3 bases; bases with no gene match: 9.